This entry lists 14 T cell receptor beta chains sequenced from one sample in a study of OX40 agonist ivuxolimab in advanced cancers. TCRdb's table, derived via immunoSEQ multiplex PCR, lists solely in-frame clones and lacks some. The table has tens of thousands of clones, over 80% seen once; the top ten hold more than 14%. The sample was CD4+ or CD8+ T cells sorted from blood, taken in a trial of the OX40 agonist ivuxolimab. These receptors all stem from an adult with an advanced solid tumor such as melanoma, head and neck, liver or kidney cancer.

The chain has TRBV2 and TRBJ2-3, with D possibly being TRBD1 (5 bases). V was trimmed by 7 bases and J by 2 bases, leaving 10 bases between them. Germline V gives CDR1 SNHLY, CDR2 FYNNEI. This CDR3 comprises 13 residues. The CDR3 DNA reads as TGTGCCAGCAAGTTTGGGGCCACAGATACGCAGTATTTT. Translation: CASKFGATDTQYF.

Written as DNA, the CDR3 is TGTGCCAGCAGCCTGGGACAAAACTACGAGCAGTACTTC. Translation gives CASSLGQNYEQYF. The rearrangement joins TRBV5-6 to TRBJ2-7; possible D gene TRBD1, 6 bases. The V gene's germline CDR1 is SGHDT and CDR2 YYEEEE. The CDR3 length is 13 residues. Trimming removed 4 bases from V and 3 bases from J, with 11 bases in between.

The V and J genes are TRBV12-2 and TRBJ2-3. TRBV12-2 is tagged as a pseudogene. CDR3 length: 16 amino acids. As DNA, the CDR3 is TGTGCAAGTCGCCCGGGCCGGGACCCACAACATGATACGCAGTATTTT. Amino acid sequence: CASRPGRDPQHDTQYF.

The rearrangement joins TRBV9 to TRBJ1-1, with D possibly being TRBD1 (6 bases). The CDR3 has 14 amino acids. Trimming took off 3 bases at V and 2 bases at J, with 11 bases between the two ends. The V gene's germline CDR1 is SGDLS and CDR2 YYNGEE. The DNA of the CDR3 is TGTGCCAGCAGCGAACAACAGGGTAACACTGAAGCTTTCTTT. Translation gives CASSEQQGNTEAFF. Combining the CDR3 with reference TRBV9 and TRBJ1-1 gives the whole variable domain DSGVTQTPKHLITATGQRVTLRCSPRSGDLSVYWYQQSLDQGLQFLIQYYNGEERAKGNILERFSAQQFPDLHSELNLSSLELGDSALYFCASSEQQGNTEAFFGQGTRLTVV.

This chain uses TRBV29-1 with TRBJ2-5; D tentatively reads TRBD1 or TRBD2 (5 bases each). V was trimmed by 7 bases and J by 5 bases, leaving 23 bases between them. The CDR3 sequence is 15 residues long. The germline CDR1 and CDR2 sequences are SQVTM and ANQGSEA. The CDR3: CSAQALIGAWETQYF. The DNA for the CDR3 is TGCAGCGCCCAAGCCCTCATCGGGGCCTGGGAGACCCAGTACTTC.

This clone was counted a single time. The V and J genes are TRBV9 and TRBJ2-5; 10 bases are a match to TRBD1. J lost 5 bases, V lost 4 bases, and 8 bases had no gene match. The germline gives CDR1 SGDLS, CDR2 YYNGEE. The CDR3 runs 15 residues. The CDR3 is CASSPRQGAGETQYF. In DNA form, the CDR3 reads TGTGCCAGCAGCCCTAGACAGGGGGCCGGGGAGACCCAGTACTTC.

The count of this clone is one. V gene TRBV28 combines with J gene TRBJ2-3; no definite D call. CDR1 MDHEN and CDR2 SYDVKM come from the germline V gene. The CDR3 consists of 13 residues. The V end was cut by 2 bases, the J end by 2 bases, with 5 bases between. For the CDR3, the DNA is TGTGCCAGCAGTTTAGAGTTCACAGATACGCAGTATTTT. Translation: CASSLEFTDTQYF. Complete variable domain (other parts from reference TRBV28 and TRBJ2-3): DVKVTQSSRYLVKRTGEKVFLECVQDMDHENMFWYRQDPGLGLRLIYFSYDVKMKEKGDIPEGYSVSREKKERFSLILESASTNQTSMYLCASSLEFTDTQYFGPGTRLTVL.

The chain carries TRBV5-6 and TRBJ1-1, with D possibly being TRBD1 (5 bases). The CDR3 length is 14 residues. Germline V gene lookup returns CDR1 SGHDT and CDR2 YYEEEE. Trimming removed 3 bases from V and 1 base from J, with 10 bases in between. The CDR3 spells CASSYLGENTEAFF. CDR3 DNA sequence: TGTGCCAGCAGCTACCTAGGGGAGAACACTGAAGCTTTCTTT.

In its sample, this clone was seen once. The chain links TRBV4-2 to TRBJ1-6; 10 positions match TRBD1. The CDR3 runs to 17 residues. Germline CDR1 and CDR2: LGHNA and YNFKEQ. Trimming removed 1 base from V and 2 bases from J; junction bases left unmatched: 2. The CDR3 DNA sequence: TGTGCCAGCAGCCAAGGACAGGGGGCGGCCTATAATTCACCCCTCCACTTT. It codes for CASSQGQGAAYNSPLHF.

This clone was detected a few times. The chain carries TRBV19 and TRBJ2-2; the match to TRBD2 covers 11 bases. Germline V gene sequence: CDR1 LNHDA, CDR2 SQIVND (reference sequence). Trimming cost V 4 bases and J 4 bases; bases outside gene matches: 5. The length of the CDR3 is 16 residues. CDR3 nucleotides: TGTGCCAGTAGTAAGACTAGCGGGAACCCCACCGGGGAGCTGTTTTTT. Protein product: CASSKTSGNPTGELFF.

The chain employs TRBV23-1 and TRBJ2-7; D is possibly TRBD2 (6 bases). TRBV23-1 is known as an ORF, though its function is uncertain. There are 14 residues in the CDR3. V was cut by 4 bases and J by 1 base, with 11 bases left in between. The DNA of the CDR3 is TGCGCCAGCAGTCTGGACTATCCTTCCTACGAGCAGTACTTC. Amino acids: CASSLDYPSYEQYF.

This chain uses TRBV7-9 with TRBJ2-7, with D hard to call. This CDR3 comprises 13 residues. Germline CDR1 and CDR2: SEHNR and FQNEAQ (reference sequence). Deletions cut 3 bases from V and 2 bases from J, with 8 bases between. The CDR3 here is CASSFGPTYEQYF. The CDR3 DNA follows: TGTGCCAGCAGCTTTGGGCCCACCTACGAGCAGTACTTC.

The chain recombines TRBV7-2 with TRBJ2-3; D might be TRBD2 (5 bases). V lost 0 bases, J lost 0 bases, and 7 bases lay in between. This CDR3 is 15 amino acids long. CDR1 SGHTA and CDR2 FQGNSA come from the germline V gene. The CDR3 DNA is TGTGCCAGCAGCTTAGCCCAGCGGAGCACAGATACGCAGTATTTT. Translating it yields CASSLAQRSTDTQYF.

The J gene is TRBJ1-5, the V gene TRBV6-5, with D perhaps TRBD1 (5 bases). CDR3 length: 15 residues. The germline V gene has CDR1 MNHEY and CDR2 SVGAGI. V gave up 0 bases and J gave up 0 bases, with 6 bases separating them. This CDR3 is CASSYSGGSNQPQHF. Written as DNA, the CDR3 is TGTGCCAGCAGTTACTCCGGGGGTAGCAATCAGCCCCAGCATTTT.